Detailed here is one T cell receptor beta chain. No antigen is known for it. The data were taken from a study of OX40 agonist ivuxolimab in advanced cancers. In the study overall: Partial responses, seen in three patients, involved one hepatocellular carcinoma and two cutaneous melanomas. Points from the study as a whole: CD4+ and CD8+ T cells in blood underwent clonal expansion by week 6 at 0.1 to 3.0 mg/kg. CD8+ T cells averaged more expanded clones than CD4+.

The V end was cut by 1 base, the J end by 4 bases, with 13 bases between. Germline CDR1 reads LNHDA; CDR2 reads SQIVND (reference sequence). This CDR3 has 15 amino acids. Autoimmune disease history or systemic immunosuppression barred patients. Libraries were prepared by immunoSEQ multiplex PCR; TCRdb keeps only in-frame clonotypes and omits some of them. The table includes about 68,000 clones, 90% to 95% detected once. The chain links TRBV19 to TRBJ1-1; D uncertain. Material: CD4+ or CD8+ T cells sorted from blood, obtained in a trial of the OX40 agonist ivuxolimab. The source of this sequence is an adult with an advanced solid tumor such as melanoma, head and neck, liver or kidney cancer. CDR3 nucleotide sequence: TGTGCCAGTAGTATAGCCCCGGTAAGGGCCACTGAAGCTTTCTTT. Encoded protein: CASSIAPVRATEAFF. Looking up the rest from reference TRBV19 and TRBJ1-1 gives the full variable domain: DGGITQSPKYLFRKEGQNVTLSCEQNLNHDAMYWYRQDPGQGLRLIYYSQIVNDFQKGDIAEGYSVSREKKESFPLTVTSAQKNPTAFYLCASSIAPVRATEAFFGQGTRLTVV.